This TCR beta chain was retrieved from a study of control samples from healthy donors and cancer patients. Sequenced by immunoSEQ multiplex PCR; TCRdb stores in-frame clones only, minus some. The sample shows more than 95,000 clones, about 90% of them seen only once. This clone was detected a few times. The CDR3 runs 17 residues. V gave up 6 bases and J gave up 0 bases; unmatched junction bases: 14. The V gene's germline CDR1 is SGHTA and CDR2 FQGTGA. The specimen sequenced was blood. The chain couples TRBV7-3 to TRBJ2-7, with 7 bases aligning to TRBD2. The sequence was obtained from a young man in good health. In DNA form, the CDR3 reads TGTGCCAGCAGTCCCTCACCTAGCGGCATCAGCTCCTACGAGCAGTACTTC. It yields the protein CASSPSPSGISSYEQYF.